This T cell receptor (beta chain) was identified in a study of control samples from healthy donors and cancer patients. Clones were read by immunoSEQ multiplex PCR, and TCRdb kept only the in-frame ones, dropping some. The sample has more than 100,000 clones; around 93% are singletons. The germline V gene encodes CDR1 KGHDR and CDR2 SFDVKD. V lost 6 bases, J lost 5 bases, and 5 bases stayed unmatched. This CDR3 contains 13 residues. The clonotype originates from a man aged 18-30 years in good health. What was sequenced was blood. This sequence joins TRBV24-1 and TRBJ1-1; 7 bases are shared with TRBD1. The CDR3 here is CATSQSGGTEAFF. In DNA form, the CDR3 reads TGTGCCACCAGTCAATCAGGGGGAACTGAAGCTTTCTTT.